This T cell receptor beta chain came from a study of identical twins. The germline gives CDR1 SGHRS, CDR2 YFSETQ. The length of the CDR3 is 15 residues. Trimming removed 4 bases from V and 1 base from J, with 14 bases in between. TCRdb fed the 5' RACE reads into MiXCR, producing one record per CDR3 protein. The sample lists approximately 490,000 distinct CDR3 sequences, 20% to 25% seen once, with approximately 0.48% in the top ten. These data were likewise used in another study, on yellow fever vaccine responses in identical twins.

The receptor was isolated from a woman aged 18-30 years in good health. J is TRBJ1-2 and V is TRBV5-1, with a tentative D call TRBD1 (6 bases). Sequencing was performed on CD4+ T cells sorted from blood. For the CDR3, the DNA is TGCGCCAGCAGCCCCGGCGGGGGCATTAACTATGGCTACACCTTC. Protein product: CASSPGGGINYGYTF.